What follows is one T cell receptor (beta chain) and its context. Its antigen is undetermined. Trimming pared 4 bases from V and 8 bases from J, leaving 15 bases between. The CDR3 runs to 14 residues. Germline V gene data show CDR1 as MNHEY and CDR2 as SVGAGI. The entry originates in a study of cytomegalovirus exposure and HLA in healthy donors. General study findings and limits: Clonal expansion, a later analysis showed, was greater in HLA-associated TCR beta chains than in equally common others.

The PCR had 60 Vbeta and 13 Jbeta primers. Assay used: immunoSEQ multiplex PCR; TCRdb lists only in-frame clones, some missing. The sample yields about 34,000 clones, 55% to 80% seen once. The gene calls are TRBV6-5 and TRBJ1-5, with D maybe TRBD1 (5 bases). Sequencing used PBMCs. This sequence originates from a man aged 35 to 55 in good health and CMV-seropositive. The CDR3 here is CASSLRQSVEPQHF. Here the CDR3 DNA reads TGTGCCAGCAGTTTGAGACAGTCGGTGGAGCCCCAGCATTTT.